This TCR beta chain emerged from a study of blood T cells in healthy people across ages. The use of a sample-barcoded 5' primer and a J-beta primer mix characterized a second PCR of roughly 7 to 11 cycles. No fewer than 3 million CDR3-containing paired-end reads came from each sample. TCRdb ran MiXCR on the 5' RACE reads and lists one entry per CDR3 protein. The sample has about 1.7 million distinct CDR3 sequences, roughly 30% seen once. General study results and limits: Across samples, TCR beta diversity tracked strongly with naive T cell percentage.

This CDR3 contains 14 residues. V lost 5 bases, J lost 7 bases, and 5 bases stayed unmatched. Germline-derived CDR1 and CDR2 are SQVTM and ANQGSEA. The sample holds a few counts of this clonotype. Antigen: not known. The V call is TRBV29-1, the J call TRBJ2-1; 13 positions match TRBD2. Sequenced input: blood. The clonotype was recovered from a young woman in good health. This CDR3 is CSVTSGRAFNEQFF. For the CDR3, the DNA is TGCAGCGTTACTAGCGGGAGGGCCTTTAATGAGCAGTTCTTC.